This is a list of T cell receptor beta chains from one sample in a study of blood T cells in healthy people across ages. Via MiXCR, TCRdb re-called the 5' RACE reads, giving one row per CDR3 protein. The sample carries about 1,600,000 distinct CDR3 sequences, approximately 42% recorded once. The source material was blood. The receptors here all came from a woman under 30 in good health. Both conserved end residues are part of each CDR3. A D gene is named only where the DNA matches it firmly. Not all rows give a size; the values are once, few, many and, for expanded clones, a class.

>TRBJ2-4|21|TRBV11-2|few|TRBD2
CASSLGGLAGGGFSAKNIQYF
TGTGCCAGCAGCTTAGGTGGACTAGCGGGAGGAGGTTTTTCGGCCAAAAACATTCAGTACTTC
>TRBJ2-6|17|TRBV6-1|NA|NA
CASSEPGSSSGANVLTF
TGTGCCAGCAGTGAACCAGGTTCAAGCTCTGGGGCCAACGTCCTGACTTTC
>TRBJ2-3|16|TRBV12-3/TRBV12-4|NA|TRBD2
CASSLLAGPPTDTQYF
TGTGCCAGCAGCCTTCTAGCGGGGCCCCCTACAGATACGCAGTATTTT
>TRBJ2-5|14|TRBV20-1|few|TRBD1
CSARAGTGQETQYF
TGCAGTGCTAGGGCCGGGACAGGTCAAGAGACCCAGTACTTC
>TRBJ1-2|17|TRBV5-1|NA|NA
CASSFPVGTGVNYDYTF
TGCGCCAGCAGCTTCCCAGTAGGGACGGGGGTGAACTATGACTACACCTTC
>TRBJ2-1|16|TRBV20-1|few|NA
CSAETGRVDSYNEQFF
TGCAGTGCTGAAACAGGGCGGGTAGACTCCTACAATGAGCAGTTCTTC
>TRBJ2-5|17|TRBV10-3|few|TRBD2
CAISPRIREGRGETQYF
TGTGCCATCAGCCCTAGGATACGGGAGGGCCGGGGGGAGACCCAGTACTTC
>TRBJ1-2|14|TRBV15|few|NA
CATSRDVHNYGYTF
TGTGCCACCAGCAGAGACGTTCACAACTATGGCTACACCTTC
>TRBJ2-7|16|TRBV27|NA|TRBD1
CASSPLFRDSTYEQYF
TGTGCCAGCAGCCCATTATTTCGGGACAGCACCTACGAGCAGTACTTC
>TRBJ2-5|12|TRBV12-3/TRBV12-4|NA|TRBD1
CASSQIGQVQYF
TGTGCCAGCAGTCAAATCGGACAGGTCCAGTACTTC
>TRBJ2-7|14|TRBV28|few|NA
CAANRASFLYEQYF
TGTGCCGCGAACCGGGCCTCCTTCCTCTACGAGCAGTACTTC
>TRBJ2-1|14|TRBV9|few|NA
CASSPRLNGNEQFF
TGTGCCAGCAGCCCCCGACTAAATGGCAATGAGCAGTTCTTC
>TRBJ1-2|14|TRBV19|NA|NA
CASSIAWTGYGYTF
TGTGCCAGTAGTATAGCTTGGACCGGCTATGGCTACACCTTC
>TRBJ2-3|16|TRBV21-1|NA|NA
CASSNGTSGSPDTQYF
TGTGCCAGCAGCAATGGGACTAGCGGGAGTCCAGATACGCAGTATTTT
>TRBJ1-2|13|TRBV12-3/TRBV12-4|NA|NA
CASSLRIPYGYTF
TGTGCCAGCAGCCTCCGCATTCCCTATGGCTACACCTTC
>TRBJ2-3|17|TRBV11-1|NA|TRBD2
CASSPGLAGDSGDTQYF
TGTGCCAGCAGCCCGGGACTAGCGGGGGATTCTGGAGATACGCAGTATTTT
>TRBJ1-1|14|TRBV12-3/TRBV12-4|few|NA
CASSPQGGGAEAFF
TGTGCCAGCAGCCCACAAGGCGGGGGCGCTGAAGCTTTCTTT
>TRBJ1-2|13|TRBV11-2|NA|NA
CAGSLGAFYGYTF
TGTGCCGGCAGCCTCGGGGCATTCTATGGCTACACCTTC
>TRBJ2-3|16|TRBV14|NA|NA
CASSQGGSRSTDTQYF
TGTGCCAGCAGCCAAGGGGGATCCAGATCCACAGATACGCAGTATTTT
>TRBJ1-2|14|TRBV4-2|few|NA
CASSQVAANYGYTF
TGTGCCAGCAGCCAAGTGGCAGCTAACTATGGCTACACCTTC
>TRBJ2-6|15|TRBV11-3|few|NA
CASSLMAGGANVLTF
TGTGCCAGCAGCTTAATGGCAGGTGGGGCCAACGTCCTGACTTTC
>TRBJ2-2|18|TRBV6-5|NA|TRBD2
CASSYRPELAGAGGELFF
TGTGCCAGCAGTTACCGTCCGGAACTAGCGGGAGCGGGCGGGGAGCTGTTTTTT
>TRBJ2-3|16|TRBV4-1|NA|NA
CASSQGGVRVTDTQYF
TGCGCCAGCAGCCAAGGTGGAGTAAGAGTCACAGATACGCAGTATTTT
>TRBJ2-3|17|TRBV9|few|TRBD2
CASSVVAGGPSTDTQYF
TGTGCCAGCAGCGTAGTTGCGGGGGGACCTAGCACAGATACGCAGTATTTT
>TRBJ2-1|15|TRBV30|NA|NA
CAWSGGADSYNEQFF
TGTGCCTGGAGTGGGGGGGCGGACTCCTACAATGAGCAGTTCTTC
>TRBJ2-7|13|TRBV27|NA|NA
CVSSPSSSGEQYF
TGTGTCAGCAGTCCCTCTTCCTCCGGCGAGCAGTACTTC
>TRBJ2-5|15|TRBV5-1|NA|NA
CASDPTGAFGNEQYF
TGCGCCAGCGACCCAACTGGGGCTTTCGGCAATGAGCAGTACTTC
>TRBJ2-5|15|TRBV5-1|NA|TRBD1
CASSGGTGAFETQYF
TGCGCCAGCAGCGGCGGGACAGGGGCTTTCGAGACCCAGTACTTC
>TRBJ1-2|14|TRBV4-1|NA|NA
CASTHPGANYGYTF
TGCGCCAGCACGCATCCAGGGGCTAACTATGGCTACACCTTC
>TRBJ1-2|13|TRBV7-9|NA|NA
CASSLTQGRGYTF
TGTGCCAGCAGCTTAACCCAGGGGCGTGGCTACACCTTC
>TRBJ2-1|15|TRBV20-1|many|NA
CSANPGSNPYNEQFF
TGCAGTGCTAACCCGGGGTCTAACCCATACAATGAGCAGTTCTTC
>TRBJ1-2|14|TRBV6-1|few|TRBD1
CASSGQGYGYGYTF
TGTGCCAGCAGTGGACAGGGGTACGGCTATGGCTACACCTTC
>TRBJ1-5|18|TRBV20-1|few|NA
CSARDRKPGHRPYQPQHF
TGCAGTGCTAGAGATAGGAAGCCGGGACACAGACCTTATCAGCCCCAGCATTTT
>TRBJ1-1|14|TRBV3-1|NA|NA
CASSQVGIVPEAFF
TGTGCCAGCAGCCAAGTCGGCATCGTTCCTGAAGCTTTCTTT
>TRBJ2-5|14|TRBV29-1|NA|TRBD1
CSVSLTGGLETQYF
TGCAGCGTTTCTCTGACAGGGGGCCTAGAGACCCAGTACTTC
>TRBJ2-2|13|TRBV10-3|NA|TRBD1
CGVRTGPTGELFF
TGTGGCGTGCGGACAGGGCCCACCGGGGAGCTGTTTTTT
>TRBJ1-2|15|TRBV24-1|NA|NA
CATSDPAGAVDGYTF
TGTGCCACCAGTGACCCCGCGGGGGCAGTTGATGGCTACACCTTC
>TRBJ1-1|17|TRBV4-2|NA|TRBD1
CASSQEGQGGKNTEAFF
TGTGCCAGCAGCCAAGAAGGACAGGGGGGAAAGAACACTGAAGCTTTCTTT
>TRBJ1-1|15|TRBV20-1|few|NA
CSARKQAQMNTEAFF
TGCAGTGCTAGGAAACAGGCTCAGATGAACACTGAAGCTTTCTTT
>TRBJ1-2|16|TRBV12-3/TRBV12-4|NA|NA
CASTLRGPTTNYGYTF
TGTGCCAGCACCCTACGGGGTCCGACCACTAACTATGGCTACACCTTC
>TRBJ2-7|13|TRBV20-1|few|NA
CSALGRDSYEQYF
TGCAGTGCTCTTGGTAGAGACTCCTACGAGCAGTACTTC
>TRBJ2-5|16|TRBV20-1|NA|TRBD2
CSAGPLAGGLQETQYF
TGCAGTGCTGGACCGCTGGCGGGAGGCCTCCAAGAGACCCAGTACTTC
>TRBJ2-4|15|TRBV4-2|NA|NA
CASSPTKDPLGIQYF
TGTGCCAGCAGCCCCACAAAGGACCCCCTCGGCATTCAGTACTTC
>TRBJ2-7|15|TRBV5-1|NA|TRBD1
CTSSLGGQGPYEQYF
TGCACCAGCAGCCTGGGAGGACAGGGCCCCTACGAGCAGTACTTC
>TRBJ2-1|15|TRBV10-3|NA|NA
CAISDEGGNYNEQFF
TGTGCCATCAGTGACGAGGGCGGGAACTACAATGAGCAGTTCTTC
>TRBJ2-1|14|TRBV28|few|NA
CASSFELVVFEQFF
TGTGCCAGCAGTTTCGAGTTAGTTGTCTTTGAGCAGTTCTTC
>TRBJ2-7|15|TRBV2|NA|TRBD2
CASRAGLAVRNEQYF
TGTGCCAGCAGGGCGGGACTAGCCGTCCGCAATGAGCAGTACTTC
>TRBJ2-7|14|TRBV27|once|NA
CASRTSRATYEQYF
TGTGCCAGCCGCACTAGCCGCGCCACCTACGAGCAGTACTTC
>TRBJ2-7|15|TRBV10-1|few|TRBD2
CASSDTGTSHYEQYF
TGCGCCAGCAGTGATACCGGGACTAGCCACTACGAGCAGTACTTC
>TRBJ2-3|14|TRBV4-1|few|NA
CASSPGQATGAQYF
TGCGCCAGCAGCCCAGGACAGGCCACGGGGGCGCAGTATTTT
>TRBJ2-5|15|TRBV6-5|NA|TRBD2
CASSPMSGSLGTQYF
TGTGCCAGCAGTCCGATGAGCGGGAGTCTCGGGACCCAGTACTTC
>TRBJ1-2|11|TRBV7-9|few|NA
CASSFIDGYTF
TGTGCCAGCAGCTTCATAGATGGCTACACCTTC
>TRBJ2-3|12|TRBV7-2|NA|NA
CASSQEFSTQYF
TGTGCCAGCAGCCAGGAATTCAGTACGCAGTATTTT